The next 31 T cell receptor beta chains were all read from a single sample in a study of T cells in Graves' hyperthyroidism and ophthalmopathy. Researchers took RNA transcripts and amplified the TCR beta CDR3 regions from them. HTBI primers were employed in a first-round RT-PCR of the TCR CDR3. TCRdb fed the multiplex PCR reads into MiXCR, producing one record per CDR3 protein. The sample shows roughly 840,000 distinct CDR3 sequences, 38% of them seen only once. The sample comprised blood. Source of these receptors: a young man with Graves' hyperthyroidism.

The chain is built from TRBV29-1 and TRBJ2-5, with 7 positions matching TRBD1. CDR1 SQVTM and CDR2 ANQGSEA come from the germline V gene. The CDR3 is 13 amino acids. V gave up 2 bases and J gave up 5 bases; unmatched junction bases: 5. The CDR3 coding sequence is TGCAGCGTTGAATTGACAGGGTGGGAGACCCAGTACTTC. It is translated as CSVELTGWETQYF. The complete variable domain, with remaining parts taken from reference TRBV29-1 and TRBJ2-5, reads SAVISQKPSRDICQRGTSLTIQCQVDSQVTMMFWYRQQPGQSLTLIATANQGSEATYESGFVIDKFPISRPNLTFSTLTVSNMSPEDSSIYLCSVELTGWETQYFGPGTRLLVL.

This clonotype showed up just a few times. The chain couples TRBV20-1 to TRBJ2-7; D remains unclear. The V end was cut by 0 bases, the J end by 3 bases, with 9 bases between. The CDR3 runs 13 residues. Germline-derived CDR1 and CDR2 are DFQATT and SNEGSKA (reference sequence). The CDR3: CSARDLAYYEQYF. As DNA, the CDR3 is TGCAGTGCTAGAGATTTGGCTTACTACGAGCAGTACTTC.

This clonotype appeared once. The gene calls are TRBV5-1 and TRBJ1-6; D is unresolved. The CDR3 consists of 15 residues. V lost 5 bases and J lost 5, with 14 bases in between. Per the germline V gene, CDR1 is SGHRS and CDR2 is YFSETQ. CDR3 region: CASRWNSGNNSPLHF. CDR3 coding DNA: TGCGCCAGCAGATGGAACAGCGGCAATAATTCACCCCTCCACTTT.

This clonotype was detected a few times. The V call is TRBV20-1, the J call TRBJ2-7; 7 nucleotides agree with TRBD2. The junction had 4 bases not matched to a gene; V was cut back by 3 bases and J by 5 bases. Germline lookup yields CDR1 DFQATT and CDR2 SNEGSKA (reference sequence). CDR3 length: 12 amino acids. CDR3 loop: CSARERGNEQYF. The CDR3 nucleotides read TGCAGTGCTAGGGAGCGGGGTAACGAGCAGTACTTC.

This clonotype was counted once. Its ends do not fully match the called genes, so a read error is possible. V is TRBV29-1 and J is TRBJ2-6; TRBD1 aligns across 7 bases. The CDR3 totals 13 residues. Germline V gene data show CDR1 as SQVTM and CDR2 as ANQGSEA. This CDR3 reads CSVEATGVGTEAF. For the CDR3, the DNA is TGCAGCGTTGAAGCTACAGGGGTCGGCACTGAAGCTTTC.

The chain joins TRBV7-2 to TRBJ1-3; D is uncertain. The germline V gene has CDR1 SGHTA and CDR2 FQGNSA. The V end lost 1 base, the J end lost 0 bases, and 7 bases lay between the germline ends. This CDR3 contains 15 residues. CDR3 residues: CASSLGFYSGNTIYF. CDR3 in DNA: TGTGCCAGCAGCTTAGGCTTCTACTCTGGAAACACCATATATTTT. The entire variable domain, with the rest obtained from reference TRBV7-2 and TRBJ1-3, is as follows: GAGVSQSPSNKVTEKGKDVELRCDPISGHTALYWYRQSLGQGLEFLIYFQGNSAPDKSGLPSDRFSAERTGGSVSTLTIQRTQQEDSAVYLCASSLGFYSGNTIYFGEGSWLTVV.

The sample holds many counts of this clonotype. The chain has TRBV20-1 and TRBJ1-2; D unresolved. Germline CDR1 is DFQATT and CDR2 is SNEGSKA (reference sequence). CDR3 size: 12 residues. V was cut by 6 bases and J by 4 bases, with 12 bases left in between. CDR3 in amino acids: CSADRELYGYTF. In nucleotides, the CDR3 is TGCAGTGCGGACCGGGAGCTCTATGGCTACACCTTC.

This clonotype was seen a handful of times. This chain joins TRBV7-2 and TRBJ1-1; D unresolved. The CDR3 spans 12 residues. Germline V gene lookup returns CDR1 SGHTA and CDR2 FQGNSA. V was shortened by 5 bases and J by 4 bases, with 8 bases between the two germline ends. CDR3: CASSSESTEAFF. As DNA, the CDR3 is TGTGCCAGCAGCAGTGAGAGCACTGAAGCTTTCTTT. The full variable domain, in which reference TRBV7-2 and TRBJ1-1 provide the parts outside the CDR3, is GAGVSQSPSNKVTEKGKDVELRCDPISGHTALYWYRQSLGQGLEFLIYFQGNSAPDKSGLPSDRFSAERTGGSVSTLTIQRTQQEDSAVYLCASSSESTEAFFGQGTRLTVV.

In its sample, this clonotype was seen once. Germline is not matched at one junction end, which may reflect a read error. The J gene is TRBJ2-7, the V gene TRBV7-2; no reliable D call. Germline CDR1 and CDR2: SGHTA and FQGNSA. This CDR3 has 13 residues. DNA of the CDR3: TGTGCCAGCAGCTTAAGACAAGCCTACGAGCAGCACTTC. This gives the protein CASSLRQAYEQHF.

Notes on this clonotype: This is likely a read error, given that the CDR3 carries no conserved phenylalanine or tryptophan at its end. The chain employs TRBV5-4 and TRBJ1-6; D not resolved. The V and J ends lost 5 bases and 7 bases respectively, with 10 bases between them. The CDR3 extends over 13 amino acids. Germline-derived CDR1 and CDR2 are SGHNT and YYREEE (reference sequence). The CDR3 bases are TGTGCCAGCAGGCGGGATCCCAATTCACCCCTCCACCTT. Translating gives CASRRDPNSPLHL.

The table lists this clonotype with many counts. The CDR3 loop is CASSISDGGTEAFF. CDR3 nucleotide sequence: TGTGCCAGTAGTATATCGGACGGTGGGACTGAAGCTTTCTTT. The rearrangement uses TRBV19 and TRBJ1-1; D gene ambiguous. The ends were cut back, 2 bases at V and 5 bases at J, with 12 bases in the middle. The CDR3 loop spans 14 amino acids. Germline CDR1 and CDR2: LNHDA and SQIVND (reference sequence).

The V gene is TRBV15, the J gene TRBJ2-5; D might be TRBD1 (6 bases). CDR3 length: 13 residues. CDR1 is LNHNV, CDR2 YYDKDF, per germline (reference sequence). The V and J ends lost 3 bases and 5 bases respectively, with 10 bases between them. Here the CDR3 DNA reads TGTGCCACCAGCAGTCAGGGGCAGGAGACCCAGTACTTC. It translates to CATSSQGQETQYF.

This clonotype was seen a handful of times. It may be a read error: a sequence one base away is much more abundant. The CDR3 DNA follows: TGTGCCAGCGGACACAATAATGAAAAACTGTTTTTT. Encoded protein: CASGHNNEKLFF. This chain links TRBV6-5 with TRBJ1-4; D possibly corresponds to TRBD1 (5 bases). The length of the CDR3 is 12 residues. The V end lost 8 bases, the J end lost 4 bases, and 8 bases lay between the germline ends. Germline V gene data show CDR1 as MNHEY and CDR2 as SVGAGI.

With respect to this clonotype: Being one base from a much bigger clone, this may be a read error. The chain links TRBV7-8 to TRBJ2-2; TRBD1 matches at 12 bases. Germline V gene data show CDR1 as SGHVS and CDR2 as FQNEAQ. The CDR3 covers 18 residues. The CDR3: CASSGQAGQGARTGELLF. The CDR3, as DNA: TGTGCCAGCAGCGGCCAAGCGGGACAGGGGGCAAGGACCGGGGAGCTGCTTTTT.

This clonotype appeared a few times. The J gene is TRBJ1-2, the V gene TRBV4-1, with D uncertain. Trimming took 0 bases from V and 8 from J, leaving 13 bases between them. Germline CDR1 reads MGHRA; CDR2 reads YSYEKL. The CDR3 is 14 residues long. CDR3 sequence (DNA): TGCGCCAGCAGCCAAGACGAAGGGCCGGGAGGCTACACCTTC. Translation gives CASSQDEGPGGYTF.

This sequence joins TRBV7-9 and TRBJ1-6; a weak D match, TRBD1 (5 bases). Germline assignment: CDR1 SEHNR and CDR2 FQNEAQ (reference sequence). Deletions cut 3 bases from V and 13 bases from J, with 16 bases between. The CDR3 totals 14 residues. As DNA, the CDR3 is TGTGCCAGCAGCTTCGGGGGAGGCAATCAGCCCCTCCACTTT. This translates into CASSFGGGNQPLHF.

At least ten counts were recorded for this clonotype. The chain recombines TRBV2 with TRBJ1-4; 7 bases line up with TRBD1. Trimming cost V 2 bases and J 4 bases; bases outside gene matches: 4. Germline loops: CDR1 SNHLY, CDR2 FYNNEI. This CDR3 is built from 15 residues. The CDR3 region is CASSEIGTVNEKLFF. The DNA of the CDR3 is TGTGCCAGCAGTGAAATCGGGACAGTTAATGAAAAACTGTTTTTT. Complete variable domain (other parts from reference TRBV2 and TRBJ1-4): EPEVTQTPSHQVTQMGQEVILRCVPISNHLYFYWYRQILGQKVEFLVSFYNNEISEKSEIFDDQFSVERPDGSNFTLKIRSTKLEDSAMYFCASSEIGTVNEKLFFGSGTQLSVL.

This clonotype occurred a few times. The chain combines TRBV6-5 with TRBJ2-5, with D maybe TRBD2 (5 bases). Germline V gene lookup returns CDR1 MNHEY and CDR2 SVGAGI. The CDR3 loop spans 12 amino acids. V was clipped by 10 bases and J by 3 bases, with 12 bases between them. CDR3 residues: CATTLGEETQYF. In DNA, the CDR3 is TGTGCCACCACGTTGGGAGAAGAGACCCAGTACTTC.

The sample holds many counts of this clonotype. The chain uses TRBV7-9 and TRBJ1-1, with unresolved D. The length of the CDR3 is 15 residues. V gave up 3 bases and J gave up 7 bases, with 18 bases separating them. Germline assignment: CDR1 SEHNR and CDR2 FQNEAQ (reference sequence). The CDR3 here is CASSLMRFMNGEAFF. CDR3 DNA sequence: TGTGCCAGCAGCTTGATGAGGTTTATGAACGGTGAAGCTTTCTTT. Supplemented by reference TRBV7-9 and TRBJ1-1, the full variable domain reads DTGVSQNPRHKITKRGQNVTFRCDPISEHNRLYWYRQTLGQGPEFLTYFQNEAQLEKSRLLSDRFSAERPKGSFSTLEIQRTEQGDSAMYLCASSLMRFMNGEAFFGQGTRLTVV.

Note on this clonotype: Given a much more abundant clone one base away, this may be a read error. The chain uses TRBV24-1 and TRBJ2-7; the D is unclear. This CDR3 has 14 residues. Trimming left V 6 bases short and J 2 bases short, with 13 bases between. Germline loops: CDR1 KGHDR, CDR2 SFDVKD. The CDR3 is CATSTPTVPYEQYF. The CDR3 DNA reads TGTGCCACCAGTACCCCGACCGTCCCCTACGAGCAGTACTTC.

The CDR3 spells CSVEKGTSIETQYF. As DNA, the CDR3 is TGCAGCGTTGAAAAAGGGACTAGCATAGAGACCCAGTACTTC. The chain couples TRBV29-1 to TRBJ2-5, with 9 bases matching TRBD2. Germline V CDR1 and CDR2: SQVTM, ANQGSEA. J lost 4 bases, V lost 2 bases, and 5 bases had no gene match. The CDR3 covers 14 residues.

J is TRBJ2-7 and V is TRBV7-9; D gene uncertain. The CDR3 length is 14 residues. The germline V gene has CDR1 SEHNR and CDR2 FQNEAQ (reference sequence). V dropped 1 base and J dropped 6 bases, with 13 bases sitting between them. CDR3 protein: CASSLERAGFEQYF. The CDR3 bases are TGTGCCAGCAGCTTAGAAAGGGCTGGGTTCGAGCAGTACTTC.

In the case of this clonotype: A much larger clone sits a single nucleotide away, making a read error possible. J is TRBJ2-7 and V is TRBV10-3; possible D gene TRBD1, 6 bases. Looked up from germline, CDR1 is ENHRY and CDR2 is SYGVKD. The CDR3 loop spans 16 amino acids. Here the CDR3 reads CAISDRGRTGNDEQCF. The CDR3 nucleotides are TGTGCCATCAGTGATAGGGGCAGAACAGGGAATGACGAGCAGTGCTTC.

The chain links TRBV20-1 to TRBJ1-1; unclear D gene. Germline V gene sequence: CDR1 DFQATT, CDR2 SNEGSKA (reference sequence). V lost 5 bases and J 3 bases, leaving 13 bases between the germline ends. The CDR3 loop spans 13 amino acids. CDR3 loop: CSALHFQDTEAFF. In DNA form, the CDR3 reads TGCAGTGCTCTTCACTTCCAGGACACTGAAGCTTTCTTT.

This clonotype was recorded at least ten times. The CDR3 region has the DNA TGTGCCAGCAGCTTGTATGGGGACAATTCACCCCTCCACTTT. It codes for CASSLYGDNSPLHF. The chain is built from TRBV5-8 and TRBJ1-6, with D possibly TRBD1 on 5 matching bases. V was trimmed by 1 base and J by 7 bases, leaving 9 bases between them. The CDR3 length is 14 residues. Germline lookup yields CDR1 SGHTS and CDR2 YDEGEE.

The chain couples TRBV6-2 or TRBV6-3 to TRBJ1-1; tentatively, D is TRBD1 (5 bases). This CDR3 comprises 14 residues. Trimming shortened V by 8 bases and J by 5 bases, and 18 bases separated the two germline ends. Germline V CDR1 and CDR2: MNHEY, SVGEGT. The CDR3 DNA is TGTGCCAGCGGGACGGGAGCCGAAACAACTGAAGCTTTCTTT. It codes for CASGTGAETTEAFF.

CDR3 in amino acids: CASSPGTVGNGYTF. The CDR3 DNA is TGTGCCAGCAGCCCAGGGACAGTTGGGAATGGCTACACCTTC. The V call is TRBV5-6, the J call TRBJ1-2; 7 nucleotides line up with TRBD1. V shed 4 bases and J 6 bases; nucleotides not matched to a gene: 9. CDR1 and CDR2 (germline): SGHDT, YYEEEE. The CDR3 contains 14 residues.

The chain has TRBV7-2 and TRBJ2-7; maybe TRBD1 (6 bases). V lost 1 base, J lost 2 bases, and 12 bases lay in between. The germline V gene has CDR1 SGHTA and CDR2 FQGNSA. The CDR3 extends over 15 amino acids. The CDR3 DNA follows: TGTGCCAGCAGCTTAGGCCCAGGGGAAGCCTACGAGCAGTACTTC. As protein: CASSLGPGEAYEQYF.

CDR3 sequence: CASSSNTEFNYGYTF. As DNA, the CDR3 is TGTGCCAGCAGCTCCAACACAGAATTTAACTATGGCTACACCTTC. This chain joins TRBV7-8 and TRBJ1-2; no clear D. V was pared by 4 bases and J by 1 base, with 13 bases between. The CDR3 totals 15 residues. Germline V gene lookup returns CDR1 SGHVS and CDR2 FQNEAQ.

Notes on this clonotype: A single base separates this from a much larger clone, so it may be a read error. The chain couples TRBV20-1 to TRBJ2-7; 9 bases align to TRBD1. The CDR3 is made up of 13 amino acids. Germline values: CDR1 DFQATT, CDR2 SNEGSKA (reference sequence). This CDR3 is CGARTGDFYEQYF. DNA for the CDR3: TGCGGTGCTAGGACAGGGGACTTCTACGAGCAGTACTTC.

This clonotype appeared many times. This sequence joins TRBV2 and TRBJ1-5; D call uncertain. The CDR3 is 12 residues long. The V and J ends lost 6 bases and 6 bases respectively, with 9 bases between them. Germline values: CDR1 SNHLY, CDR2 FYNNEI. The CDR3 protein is CASRYTGQPQHF. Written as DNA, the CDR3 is TGTGCCAGCAGGTACACCGGTCAGCCCCAGCATTTT. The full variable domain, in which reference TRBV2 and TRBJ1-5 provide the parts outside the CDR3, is EPEVTQTPSHQVTQMGQEVILRCVPISNHLYFYWYRQILGQKVEFLVSFYNNEISEKSEIFDDQFSVERPDGSNFTLKIRSTKLEDSAMYFCASRYTGQPQHFGDGTRLSIL.